This is a list of T cell receptor beta chains from one sample in a study of beta chain features in type 1 diabetes. Only in-frame clones appear in the TCRdb table, and some are missing; sequencing was by immunoSEQ multiplex PCR. The sample carries roughly 230,000 clones, about 9.3% recorded once. The sample taken for sequencing was naive CD4+ T cells from blood. These receptors came from a woman aged 18-29 years in good health. Both conserved end residues are part of each CDR3. D genes are given only for firm matches. Clone sizes are given selectively: once, few, many, or a class where the clone is expanded.

cdr3_nt,cdr3_aa,clone_size,v_call,d_call,j_call
TGCAGCGTTGTGACAGGGACCCGCTACGAGCAGTACTTC,CSVVTGTRYEQYF,few,TRBV29-1,TRBD1,TRBJ2-7
TGTGCCAGCAGAACTGTACAGGGATCTTATGGCTACACCTTC,CASRTVQGSYGYTF,NA,TRBV5-5,NA,TRBJ1-2
TGTGCCTGGAAAGGAGGGAGGGAGAAAAATGGCTACACCTTC,CAWKGGREKNGYTF,NA,TRBV30,NA,TRBJ1-2
TGCGCCAGCAGCCCGACAGGGGGAAACCCCAATGAGCAGTTCTTC,CASSPTGGNPNEQFF,few,TRBV5-1,TRBD1,TRBJ2-1
TGTGCCATCAGCGAGGGACAGGTTTGGTACGAGCAGTACTTC,CAISEGQVWYEQYF,NA,TRBV10-3,TRBD1,TRBJ2-7
TGTGCCAGCAGCGTCGGACAGGGGGCCTACTATGGCTACACCTTC,CASSVGQGAYYGYTF,NA,TRBV9,TRBD1,TRBJ1-2
TGTGCCAGCAGCTCTTACAGGGGTGATAATGAAAAACTGTTTTTT,CASSSYRGDNEKLFF,few,TRBV7-9,TRBD1,TRBJ1-4
TGTGCCAGCAGTTTGCGGATCGCGAACACTGAAGCTTTCTTT,CASSLRIANTEAFF,few,TRBV28,NA,TRBJ1-1
TGTGCCAGTGGAGGCACAGATACGCAGTATTTT,CASGGTDTQYF,NA,TRBV2,NA,TRBJ2-3
TGCGCCAGCAGCTCGACAGGGCAAGAGACCCAGTACTTC,CASSSTGQETQYF,NA,TRBV5-1,TRBD1,TRBJ2-5
TGTGCCAGCTGTGCAGGGCGGGGTGAGGTCAATGAGCAGTTCTTC,CASCAGRGEVNEQFF,few,TRBV28,NA,TRBJ2-1
TGTGCCAGTAGTATAGTTGGGGCTAGCGGGAGGAATGAGCAGTTCTTC,CASSIVGASGRNEQFF,few,TRBV19,TRBD2,TRBJ2-1
TGTGCCAGCACCTATCTTACGTCCACTGAGAACTATGGCTACACCTTC,CASTYLTSTENYGYTF,few,TRBV7-9,NA,TRBJ1-2
TGTGCCAGCAGCCCTGTGCCAGGGGGTTATGGCTACACCTTC,CASSPVPGGYGYTF,NA,TRBV5-4,TRBD1,TRBJ1-2
TGTGCCAGCAGCGGTGGGACAGTGAACACTGAAGCTTTCTTT,CASSGGTVNTEAFF,NA,TRBV5-4,TRBD1,TRBJ1-1
TGTGCCAGCAGGTCACAGTATATCGGGGAGCTGTTTTTT,CASRSQYIGELFF,few,TRBV5-4,NA,TRBJ2-2
TGCGCCAGCAGCTTGGCAACAGGGTTCGGGTTTAGTGTCAATGAGCAGTTCTTC,CASSLATGFGFSVNEQFF,NA,TRBV5-1,NA,TRBJ2-1
TGTGCCAGCTCACCAACCCTACAGGGAGCTCAGCCCCAGCATTTT,CASSPTLQGAQPQHF,NA,TRBV18,NA,TRBJ1-5
TGTGCCTGGAGTACTGGGGCCGAGCAGTACTTC,CAWSTGAEQYF,many,TRBV30,NA,TRBJ2-7
TGTGCCAGCAGCTTGGTAGCGGGAGTGGAGACCCAGTACTTC,CASSLVAGVETQYF,few,TRBV5-6,TRBD2,TRBJ2-5
TGTGCCAGCTCCTCAGGGGCGGCAGAGACCCAGTACTTC,CASSSGAAETQYF,NA,TRBV18,NA,TRBJ2-5
TGTGCCAGCAGCTTGGACAGGGGAAGGGAGACCCAGTACTTC,CASSLDRGRETQYF,NA,TRBV5-4,TRBD1,TRBJ2-5
TGCGCCAGCAGCCCTAACGCCGGGACAGGGGGCTACGAGCAGTACTTC,CASSPNAGTGGYEQYF,NA,TRBV4-1,TRBD1,TRBJ2-7
TGTGCCAGCAGTGACAGCGGGGGGTTCAATGAGCAGTTCTTC,CASSDSGGFNEQFF,NA,TRBV6-1,TRBD2,TRBJ2-1
TGTGCCAGCACCTTAGCCGTGCGGCCAGGGGGCGTCGAGCAGTACTTC,CASTLAVRPGGVEQYF,NA,TRBV5-5,TRBD1,TRBJ2-7
TGCGCCAGCAGTACACTAGGGAACCGCTACGAGCAGTACTTC,CASSTLGNRYEQYF,many,TRBV4-1,NA,TRBJ2-7
TGTGCCAGCAGCCGAACAACTAGCGGGTTGTTGGAGACCCAGTACTTC,CASSRTTSGLLETQYF,few,TRBV7-9,TRBD2,TRBJ2-5
TGTGCCAGCTCACCCCTCATAACAGCAAATCAAAAGAACATTCAGTACTTC,CASSPLITANQKNIQYF,NA,TRBV18,NA,TRBJ2-4
TGCGCCAGCAGCGAAGACAGGGGGCTTCTAACCGGGGAGCTGTTTTTT,CASSEDRGLLTGELFF,NA,TRBV5-1,TRBD1,TRBJ2-2
TGTGCCAGCAGTGAACAAAGACAGAGCAATCAGCCCCAGCATTTT,CASSEQRQSNQPQHF,NA,TRBV27,NA,TRBJ1-5
TGTGCCAGCAGTGAAATGGGCAGGGGGAGCGCAGGGAAAGAGACCCAGTACTTC,CASSEMGRGSAGKETQYF,NA,TRBV6-1,TRBD1,TRBJ2-5
TGTGCCAGTAGGGGTGTTATGGGCCCCCAAGAGACCCAGTACTTC,CASRGVMGPQETQYF,few,TRBV19,NA,TRBJ2-5
TGTGCCTGGAGTACCAACAGGGCCTACGAGCAGTACTTC,CAWSTNRAYEQYF,many,TRBV30,NA,TRBJ2-7
TGTGCCAGCAGCTTAGTTGCGGGCTATAGCAATCAGCCCCAGCATTTT,CASSLVAGYSNQPQHF,NA,TRBV7-8,NA,TRBJ1-5
TGCGCCAGCAGCTTTAGCGGGAGCTCCTACGAGCAGTACTTC,CASSFSGSSYEQYF,NA,TRBV5-1,TRBD2,TRBJ2-7
TGTGCCAGCACCCACTGGGGACAGGGGGAAATGGCTGAAGCTTTCTTT,CASTHWGQGEMAEAFF,few,TRBV6-6,TRBD1,TRBJ1-1
TGTGCCAGTAGTACCTCCACGGGTCCACGGTTCTTC,CASSTSTGPRFF,few,TRBV19,NA,TRBJ2-1
TGTGCCAGCGGACAGGGGGGCGAGCAGTACTTC,CASGQGGEQYF,NA,TRBV6-5,TRBD1,TRBJ2-7
TGTGCCAGCAGTTTTACTGGACAGGGCTACGAGCAGTACTTC,CASSFTGQGYEQYF,few,TRBV7-8,TRBD1,TRBJ2-7
TGTGCCAGCAGGCCGGGGACTAGCGGGAACTATGAGCAGTTCTTC,CASRPGTSGNYEQFF,NA,TRBV2,TRBD2,TRBJ2-1
TGCAGCGTTGCACCTTCGGGGAGGGAAGAGACCCAGTACTTC,CSVAPSGREETQYF,few,TRBV29-1,TRBD2,TRBJ2-5
TGTGCCAGCCACGGCTGGCCTAGAGGTGAGCAGTTCTTC,CASHGWPRGEQFF,NA,TRBV2,NA,TRBJ2-1
TGTGCTAGTCGTGCGGCGGGGGGGCCCACAGATACGCAGTATTTT,CASRAAGGPTDTQYF,few,TRBV12-5,TRBD2,TRBJ2-3
TGTGCCAGCAGCTTAAGTCGTCTGGCCAGCACAGATACGCAGTATTTT,CASSLSRLASTDTQYF,many,TRBV7-9,NA,TRBJ2-3
TGTGCCAGCAACACACCGGGACTAGCGGCGACCTACGAGCAGTACTTC,CASNTPGLAATYEQYF,few,TRBV7-8,TRBD2,TRBJ2-7
TGCGCCAGCAGCTTGGATTCGATGCAGTCTAATGAAAAACTGTTTTTT,CASSLDSMQSNEKLFF,NA,TRBV5-1,NA,TRBJ1-4
TGTGCCAGCAGCTTGGTAAGCGGCTCCTACAATGAGCAGTTCTTC,CASSLVSGSYNEQFF,few,TRBV7-6,NA,TRBJ2-1
TGCGCCAGCAGCTTGAAGCCTAGCGGGGGGAACTACGAGCAGTACTTC,CASSLKPSGGNYEQYF,few,TRBV5-1,TRBD2,TRBJ2-7
TGTGCCTGGACTCAAGGAGGGTCCGGGGCCAACGTCCTGACTTTC,CAWTQGGSGANVLTF,many,TRBV30,NA,TRBJ2-6
TGTGCCAGTACAGGGGTCACCGGGGAGCTGTTTTTT,CASTGVTGELFF,NA,TRBV19,NA,TRBJ2-2
TGTGCCAGCAGTTTCCCCTTAGGAGGGTCCAACTATGGCTACACCTTC,CASSFPLGGSNYGYTF,NA,TRBV28,NA,TRBJ1-2
TGTGCCAGCAGTTTAGGGGACAGGCCCCCAGATACGCAGTATTTT,CASSLGDRPPDTQYF,few,TRBV6-5,TRBD1,TRBJ2-3
TGTGCCTGGAGTGGGGACAGGGGAGCCTACACCTTC,CAWSGDRGAYTF,NA,TRBV30,TRBD1,TRBJ1-2
TGTGCCATCAGTGAAGGGGAGAACACTGAAGCTTTCTTT,CAISEGENTEAFF,few,TRBV10-3,NA,TRBJ1-1